This passage covers 8 T cell receptor beta chains from one sample sequenced in a study of identical twins. TCRdb itself ran the 5' RACE reads through MiXCR, one entry per CDR3 protein. This sample has 500,000 to 550,000 distinct CDR3 sequences, with 20% to 25% found just once. Another study also made use of these data, one on yellow fever vaccine responses in identical twins.

The sequencing input was CD4+ T cells sorted from blood. These receptors were obtained from a woman aged 18 to 35 in good health.

This chain connects TRBV28 to TRBJ1-2; no clear D. V lost 5 bases and J lost 4, with 11 bases in between. Per germline, CDR1 MDHEN and CDR2 SYDVKM. This CDR3 spans 13 amino acids. CDR3 sequence reads: CASSPHGLYGYTF. DNA of the CDR3: TGTGCCAGCAGTCCTCATGGGCTCTATGGCTACACCTTC.

This clonotype occurred a few times. The chain recombines TRBV20-1 with TRBJ2-1, with 9 nucleotides matching TRBD2. Germline trimming cut 6 bases from V and 1 base from J; bases unmatched to any gene: 7. Per germline, CDR1 DFQATT and CDR2 SNEGSKA (reference sequence). The CDR3 is made up of 15 amino acids. The CDR3 bases are TGCAGTGCGCCTCCGAGCGGGAGGTCCTACAATGAGCAGTTCTTC. Protein: CSAPPSGRSYNEQFF.

This chain connects TRBV6-4 to TRBJ2-1; 11 bases are a match to TRBD2. CDR1 MRHNA and CDR2 SNTAGT come from the germline V gene. The junction had 7 bases not matched to a gene; V was cut back by 6 bases and J by 6 bases. This CDR3 comprises 15 residues. CDR3 DNA: TGTGCCAGCAGAGCTTTAGCGGGGGGGAGCAATGAGCAGTTCTTC. Its protein product is CASRALAGGSNEQFF.

The rearrangement joins TRBV25-1 to TRBJ2-7; 9 bases match TRBD1. The V and J ends lost 3 bases and 2 bases, in that order; junction bases with no gene match: 5. Germline V gene lookup returns CDR1 MGHDK and CDR2 SYGVNS. This CDR3 spans 15 amino acids. The CDR3 DNA follows: TGTGCCAGCAGTGATACGGACAGGGGTGCCTACGAGCAGTACTTC. Its translation: CASSDTDRGAYEQYF.

Only a few counts were recorded for this clonotype. The rearrangement uses TRBV5-1 and TRBJ2-5; D is undetermined. The CDR3 consists of 13 residues. The V gene lost 0 bases and the J gene lost 5 bases, with 8 bases spanning the gap. The germline CDR1 and CDR2 sequences are SGHRS and YFSETQ. CDR3 protein: CASSLGLFETQYF. CDR3 DNA: TGCGCCAGCAGCTTGGGATTGTTTGAGACCCAGTACTTC.

This sequence joins TRBV18 and TRBJ1-2; D gene ambiguous. Germline CDR1 KGHSH, CDR2 LQKENI. The V end was cut by 0 bases, the J end by 5 bases, with 22 bases between. This CDR3 is 18 amino acids long. The CDR3 coding sequence is TGTGCCAGCTCACCACCTCGGGCAGCCGTCGGATCTGTATATGGCTACACCTTC. Translation: CASSPPRAAVGSVYGYTF.

This clonotype was seen at least ten times. The chain joins TRBV5-1 to TRBJ1-1, with D unresolved. V was shortened by 0 bases and J by 0 bases, with 6 bases between the two germline ends. Looked up from germline, CDR1 is SGHRS and CDR2 is YFSETQ. The CDR3 contains 14 residues. The CDR3, as DNA: TGCGCCAGCAGCTTGGGGACGATGAACACTGAAGCTTTCTTT. Translated: CASSLGTMNTEAFF.

This sequence joins TRBV5-1 and TRBJ1-3; D possibly corresponds to TRBD1 (6 bases). V shed 4 bases and J shed 0 bases, with 14 bases lying between them. This CDR3 comprises 16 residues. Looked up from germline, CDR1 is SGHRS and CDR2 is YFSETQ. The CDR3 coding sequence is TGCGCCAGCAGCACACAAGGGGGTCCCTCTGGAAACACCATATATTTT. Amino acid sequence: CASSTQGGPSGNTIYF.